These 7 T cell receptor beta chains share one sample of origin, sequenced in a study of identical twins. Each CDR3 protein is one row after TCRdb ran MiXCR on the 5' RACE reads. Among some 570,000 distinct CDR3 sequences, around 22% were seen once, and the ten largest hold approximately 0.5%. The data were also submitted as part of a second study, on yellow fever vaccine responses in identical twins.

Sequencing was done on a sample of CD4+ T cells sorted from blood. The receptors come from a woman younger than 30 in good health.

This clonotype has more than one count but fewer than ten. V is TRBV5-1 and J is TRBJ2-1, with 9 nucleotides matching TRBD2. Germline V CDR1 and CDR2: SGHRS, YFSETQ. The CDR3 is 15 amino acids. V was pared by 6 bases and J by 5 bases, with 9 bases of the junction left unmatched. This CDR3 is CASNSEVAGDNEQFF. CDR3 DNA: TGCGCCAGCAACTCGGAGGTAGCGGGGGACAATGAGCAGTTCTTC. The whole variable domain, filled in from reference TRBV5-1 and TRBJ2-1, reads KAGVTQTPRYLIKTRGQQVTLSCSPISGHRSVSWYQQTPGQGLQFLFEYFSETQRNKGNFPGRFSGRQFSNSRSEMNVSTLELGDSALYLCASNSEVAGDNEQFFGPGTRLTVL.

This sequence joins TRBV24-1 and TRBJ2-1; 9 bases fit TRBD2. Germline V gives CDR1 KGHDR, CDR2 SFDVKD. V shed 1 base and J 8 bases; nucleotides not matched to a gene: 8. CDR3 length: 16 residues. Written as DNA, the CDR3 is TGTGCCACCAGTGATTTTTCAGCGGGAGGTACGCATGAGCAGTTCTTC. This codes for CATSDFSAGGTHEQFF.

The gene calls are TRBV6-2 or TRBV6-3 and TRBJ2-6, with a possible D match to TRBD1 (6 bases). Germline lookup yields CDR1 MNHEY and CDR2 SVGEGT. This CDR3 comprises 15 residues. Trimming stripped 6 bases from V and 1 base from J, with 10 bases between. The CDR3 region is CASSKGGSGANVLTF. The CDR3 DNA reads as TGTGCCAGCAGCAAAGGGGGATCTGGGGCCAACGTCCTGACTTTC.

In its sample, this clonotype was seen a few times. The CDR3 spells CASSFAVSGQRTYSNQPQHF. CDR3 coding DNA: TGTGCCAGCAGTTTTGCGGTATCGGGACAGAGAACTTATAGCAATCAGCCCCAGCATTTT. This chain connects TRBV12-3 or TRBV12-4 to TRBJ1-5; 7 nucleotides match TRBD1. The CDR3 is 20 residues long. Trimming removed 3 bases from V and 0 bases from J; junction bases left unmatched: 17.

The chain employs TRBV2 and TRBJ2-1, with 9 bases lining up with TRBD2. Germline CDR1 is SNHLY and CDR2 is FYNNEI. Trimming at V came to 4 bases and at J to 4 bases, leaving 8 bases not matched to a gene. The CDR3 covers 16 residues. The CDR3 spells CASSVLASGEYNEQFF. CDR3 nucleotide sequence: TGTGCCAGCAGTGTTCTGGCTAGCGGGGAATACAATGAGCAGTTCTTC.

This sequence joins TRBV7-8 and TRBJ2-5, with D tentatively TRBD1 (6 bases). Per the germline V gene, CDR1 is SGHVS and CDR2 is FQNEAQ. The V end was cut by 5 bases, the J end by 4 bases, with 23 bases between. CDR3 length: 17 residues. The CDR3 DNA follows: TGTGCCAGCAGCCACACCGGGTGGGGGCAAGCCAGAGAGACCCAGTACTTC. It yields the protein CASSHTGWGQARETQYF.

This clonotype was found a few times. The chain combines TRBV12-3 or TRBV12-4 with TRBJ2-2; 9 nucleotides align to TRBD1. V dropped 5 bases and J dropped 4; count of bases not matched to a gene: 5. The CDR3 is made up of 15 amino acids. This CDR3 is CASSLRTGVTGELFF. CDR3 nucleotides: TGTGCCAGCAGTCTGAGGACAGGGGTCACCGGGGAGCTGTTTTTT.